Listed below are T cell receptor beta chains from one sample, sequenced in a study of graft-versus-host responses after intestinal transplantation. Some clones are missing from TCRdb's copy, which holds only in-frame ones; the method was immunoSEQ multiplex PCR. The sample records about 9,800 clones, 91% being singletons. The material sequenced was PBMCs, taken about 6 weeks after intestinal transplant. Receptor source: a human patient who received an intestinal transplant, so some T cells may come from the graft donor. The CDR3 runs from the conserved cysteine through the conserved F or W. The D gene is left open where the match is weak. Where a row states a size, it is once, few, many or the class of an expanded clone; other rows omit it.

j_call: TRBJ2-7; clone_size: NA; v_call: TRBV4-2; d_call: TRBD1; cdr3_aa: CASSQGDSVYEQYF; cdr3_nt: TGTGCCAGCAGCCAAGGGGACAGCGTTTACGAGCAGTACTTC
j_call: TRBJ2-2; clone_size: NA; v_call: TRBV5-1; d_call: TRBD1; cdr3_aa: CASSPGTGQTGELFF; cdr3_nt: TGCGCCAGCAGCCCCGGGACAGGTCAGACCGGGGAGCTGTTTTTT
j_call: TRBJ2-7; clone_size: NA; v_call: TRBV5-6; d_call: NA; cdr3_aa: CASSLGDILYEQYF; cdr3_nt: TGTGCCAGCAGCTTGGGAGACATCCTCTACGAGCAGTACTTC
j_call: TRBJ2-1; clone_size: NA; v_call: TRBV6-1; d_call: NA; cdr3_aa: CASSEEIHEQFF; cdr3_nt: TGTGCCAGCAGTGAAGAGATCCATGAGCAGTTCTTC
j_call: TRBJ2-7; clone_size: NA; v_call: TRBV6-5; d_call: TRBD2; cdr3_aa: CASSFAGLAVYEQYF; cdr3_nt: TGTGCCAGCAGTTTCGCGGGACTAGCGGTGTACGAGCAGTACTTC
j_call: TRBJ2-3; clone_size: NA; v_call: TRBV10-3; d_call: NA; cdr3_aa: CAISAPQAVPADTQYF; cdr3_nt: TGTGCCATCAGTGCCCCCCAAGCGGTCCCCGCAGATACGCAGTATTTT
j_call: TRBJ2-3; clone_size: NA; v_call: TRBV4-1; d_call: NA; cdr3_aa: CASSQDPRVGDRTDTQYF; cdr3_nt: TGCGCCAGCAGCCAAGACCCGCGGGTGGGGGACCGCACAGATACGCAGTATTTT
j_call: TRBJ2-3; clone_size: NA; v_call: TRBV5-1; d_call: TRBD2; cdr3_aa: CASSLAAGGQPDTQYF; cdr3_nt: TGCGCCAGCAGCTTGGCGGCGGGGGGGCAGCCAGATACGCAGTATTTT
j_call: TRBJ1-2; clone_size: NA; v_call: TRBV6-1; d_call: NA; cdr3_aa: CASSDLSWAGTGYTF; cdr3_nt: TGTGCCAGCAGTGATCTATCCTGGGCAGGGACTGGCTACACCTTC
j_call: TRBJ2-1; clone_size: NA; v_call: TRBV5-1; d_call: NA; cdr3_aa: CASSLKYNEQFF; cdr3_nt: TGCGCCAGCAGCTTGAAATACAATGAGCAGTTCTTC
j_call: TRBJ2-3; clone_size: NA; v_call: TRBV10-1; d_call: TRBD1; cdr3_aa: CASSPHWDRSTDTQYF; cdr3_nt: TGCGCCAGCAGTCCCCATTGGGACAGGAGCACAGATACGCAGTATTTT
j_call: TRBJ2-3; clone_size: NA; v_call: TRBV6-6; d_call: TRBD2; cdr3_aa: CASSSREGQDTQYF; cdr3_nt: TGTGCCAGCAGTTCGCGGGAGGGCCAAGATACGCAGTATTTT
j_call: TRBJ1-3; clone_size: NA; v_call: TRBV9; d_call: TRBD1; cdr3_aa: CASSELAGTGVGNTIYF; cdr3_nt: TGTGCCAGCAGCGAACTTGCCGGGACAGGGGTGGGAAACACCATATATTTT
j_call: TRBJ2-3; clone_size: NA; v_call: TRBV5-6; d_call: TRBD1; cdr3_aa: CASSLLRTGGTSTDTQYF; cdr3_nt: TGTGCCAGCAGCTTACTTCGGACAGGCGGAACTAGCACAGATACGCAGTATTTT
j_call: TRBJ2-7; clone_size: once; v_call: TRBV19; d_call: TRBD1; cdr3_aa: CASSFGQGVYYEQYF; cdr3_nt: TGTGCCAGTTCTTTTGGACAGGGAGTGTACTACGAGCAGTACTTC
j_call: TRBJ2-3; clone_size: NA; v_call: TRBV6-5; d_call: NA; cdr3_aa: CASSYKRGPTDTQYF; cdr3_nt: TGTGCCAGCAGTTACAAAAGGGGCCCGACAGATACGCAGTATTTT
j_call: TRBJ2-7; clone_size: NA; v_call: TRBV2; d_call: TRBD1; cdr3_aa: CASSEGQLRSYEQYF; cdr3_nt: TGTGCCAGCAGTGAGGGACAGTTAAGATCCTACGAGCAGTACTTC
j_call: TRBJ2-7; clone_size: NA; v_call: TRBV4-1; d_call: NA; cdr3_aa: CASSPPLGPPGEQYF; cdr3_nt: TGCGCCAGCAGCCCACCCCTAGGACCCCCAGGCGAGCAGTACTTC
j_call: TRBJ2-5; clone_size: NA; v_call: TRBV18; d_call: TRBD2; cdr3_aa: CASSPGLAGEETQYF; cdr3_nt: TGTGCCAGCTCACCGGGACTAGCGGGAGAGGAGACCCAGTACTTC
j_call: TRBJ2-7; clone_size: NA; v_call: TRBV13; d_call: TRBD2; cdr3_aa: CASSLRAGGHPLQAHEQYF; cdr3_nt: TGTGCCAGCAGCTTAAGGGCGGGAGGGCACCCCCTTCAAGCTCACGAGCAGTACTTC
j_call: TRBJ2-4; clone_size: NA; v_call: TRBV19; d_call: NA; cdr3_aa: CASSIGYRGRIKENIQYF; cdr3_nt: TGTGCCAGTAGTATAGGGTATAGGGGCCGGATAAAGGAAAACATTCAGTACTTC
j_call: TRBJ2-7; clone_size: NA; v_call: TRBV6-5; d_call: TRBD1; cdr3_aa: CASSRPAGGPTEQYF; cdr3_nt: TGTGCCAGCAGTCGGCCCGCAGGGGGCCCCACCGAGCAGTACTTC
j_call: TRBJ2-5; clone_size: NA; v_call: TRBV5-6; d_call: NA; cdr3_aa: CASSSRDAGGTQYF; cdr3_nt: TGTGCCAGCAGCTCGCGGGACGCCGGTGGGACCCAGTACTTC
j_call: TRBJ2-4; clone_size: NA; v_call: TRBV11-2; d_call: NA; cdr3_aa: CASSSRQLSAKNIQYF; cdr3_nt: TGTGCCAGCAGCTCGAGACAGCTTTCAGCCAAAAACATTCAGTACTTC
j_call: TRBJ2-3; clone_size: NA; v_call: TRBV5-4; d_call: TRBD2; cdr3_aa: CASSLTSGEADTQYF; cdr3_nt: TGTGCCAGCAGCTTGACTAGCGGGGAGGCAGATACGCAGTATTTT
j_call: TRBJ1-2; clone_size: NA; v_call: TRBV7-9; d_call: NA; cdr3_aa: CASSFVGGLYGYTF; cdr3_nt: TGTGCCAGCAGCTTCGTGGGGGGGCTATACGGCTACACCTTC
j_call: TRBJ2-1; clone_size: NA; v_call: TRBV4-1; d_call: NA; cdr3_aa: CASSHEKLTGLGYNEQFF; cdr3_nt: TGCGCCAGCAGCCACGAAAAACTAACAGGGTTGGGTTATAATGAGCAGTTCTTC
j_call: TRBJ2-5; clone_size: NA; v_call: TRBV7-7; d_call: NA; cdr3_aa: CASSALEETQYF; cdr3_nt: TGTGCCAGCAGCGCGTTGGAAGAGACCCAGTACTTC
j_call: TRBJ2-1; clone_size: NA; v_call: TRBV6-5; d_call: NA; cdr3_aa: CASSFFRPGLNEQFF; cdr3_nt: TGTGCCAGCAGTTTTTTTCGGCCGGGTTTAAATGAGCAGTTCTTC
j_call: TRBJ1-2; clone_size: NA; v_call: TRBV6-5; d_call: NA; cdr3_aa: CASSYRGSTGYTF; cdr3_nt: TGTGCCAGCAGTTACCGGGGTTCGACGGGCTACACCTTC
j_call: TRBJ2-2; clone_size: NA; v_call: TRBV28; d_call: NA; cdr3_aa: CASRVGGELFF; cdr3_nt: TGTGCCAGCAGGGTGGGCGGGGAGCTGTTTTTT
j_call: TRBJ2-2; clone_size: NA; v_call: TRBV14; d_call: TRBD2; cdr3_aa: CASSQVSSGSMSGNTGELFF; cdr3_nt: TGTGCCAGCAGCCAGGTCTCTAGCGGGAGTATGTCTGGGAACACCGGGGAGCTGTTTTTT
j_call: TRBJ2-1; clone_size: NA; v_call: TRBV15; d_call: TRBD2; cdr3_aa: CATSRDHAQYSGNNEQFF; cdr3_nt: TGTGCCACCAGCAGAGATCACGCACAATATAGCGGGAACAATGAGCAGTTCTTC
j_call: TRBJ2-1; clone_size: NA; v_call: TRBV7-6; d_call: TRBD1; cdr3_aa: CASGSGQGLNEQFF; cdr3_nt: TGTGCCAGCGGTTCTGGACAGGGTTTGAATGAGCAGTTCTTC
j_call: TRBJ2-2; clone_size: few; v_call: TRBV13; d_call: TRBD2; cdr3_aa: CASSSRAGGYNTGELFF; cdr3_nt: TGTGCCAGCAGCTCCCGAGCGGGGGGCTACAACACCGGGGAGCTGTTTTTT
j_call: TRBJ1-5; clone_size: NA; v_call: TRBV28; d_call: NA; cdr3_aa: CASSRVQPQHF; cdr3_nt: TGTGCCAGCAGCCGGGTTCAGCCCCAGCATTTT